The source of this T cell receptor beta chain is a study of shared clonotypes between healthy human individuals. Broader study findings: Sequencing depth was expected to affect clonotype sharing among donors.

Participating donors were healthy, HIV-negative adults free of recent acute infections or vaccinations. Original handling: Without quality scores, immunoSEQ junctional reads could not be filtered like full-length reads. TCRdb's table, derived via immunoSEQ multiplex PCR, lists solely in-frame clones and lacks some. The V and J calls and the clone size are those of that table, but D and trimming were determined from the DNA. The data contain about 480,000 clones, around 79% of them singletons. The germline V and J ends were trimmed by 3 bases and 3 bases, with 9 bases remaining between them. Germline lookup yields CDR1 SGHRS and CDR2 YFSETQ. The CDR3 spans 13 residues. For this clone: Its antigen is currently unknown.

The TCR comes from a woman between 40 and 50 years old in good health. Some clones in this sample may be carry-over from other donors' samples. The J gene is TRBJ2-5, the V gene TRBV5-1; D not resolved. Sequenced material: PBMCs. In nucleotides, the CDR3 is TGCGCCAGCAGCTCCCTAGGGAAAGAGACCCAGTACTTC. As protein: CASSSLGKETQYF.